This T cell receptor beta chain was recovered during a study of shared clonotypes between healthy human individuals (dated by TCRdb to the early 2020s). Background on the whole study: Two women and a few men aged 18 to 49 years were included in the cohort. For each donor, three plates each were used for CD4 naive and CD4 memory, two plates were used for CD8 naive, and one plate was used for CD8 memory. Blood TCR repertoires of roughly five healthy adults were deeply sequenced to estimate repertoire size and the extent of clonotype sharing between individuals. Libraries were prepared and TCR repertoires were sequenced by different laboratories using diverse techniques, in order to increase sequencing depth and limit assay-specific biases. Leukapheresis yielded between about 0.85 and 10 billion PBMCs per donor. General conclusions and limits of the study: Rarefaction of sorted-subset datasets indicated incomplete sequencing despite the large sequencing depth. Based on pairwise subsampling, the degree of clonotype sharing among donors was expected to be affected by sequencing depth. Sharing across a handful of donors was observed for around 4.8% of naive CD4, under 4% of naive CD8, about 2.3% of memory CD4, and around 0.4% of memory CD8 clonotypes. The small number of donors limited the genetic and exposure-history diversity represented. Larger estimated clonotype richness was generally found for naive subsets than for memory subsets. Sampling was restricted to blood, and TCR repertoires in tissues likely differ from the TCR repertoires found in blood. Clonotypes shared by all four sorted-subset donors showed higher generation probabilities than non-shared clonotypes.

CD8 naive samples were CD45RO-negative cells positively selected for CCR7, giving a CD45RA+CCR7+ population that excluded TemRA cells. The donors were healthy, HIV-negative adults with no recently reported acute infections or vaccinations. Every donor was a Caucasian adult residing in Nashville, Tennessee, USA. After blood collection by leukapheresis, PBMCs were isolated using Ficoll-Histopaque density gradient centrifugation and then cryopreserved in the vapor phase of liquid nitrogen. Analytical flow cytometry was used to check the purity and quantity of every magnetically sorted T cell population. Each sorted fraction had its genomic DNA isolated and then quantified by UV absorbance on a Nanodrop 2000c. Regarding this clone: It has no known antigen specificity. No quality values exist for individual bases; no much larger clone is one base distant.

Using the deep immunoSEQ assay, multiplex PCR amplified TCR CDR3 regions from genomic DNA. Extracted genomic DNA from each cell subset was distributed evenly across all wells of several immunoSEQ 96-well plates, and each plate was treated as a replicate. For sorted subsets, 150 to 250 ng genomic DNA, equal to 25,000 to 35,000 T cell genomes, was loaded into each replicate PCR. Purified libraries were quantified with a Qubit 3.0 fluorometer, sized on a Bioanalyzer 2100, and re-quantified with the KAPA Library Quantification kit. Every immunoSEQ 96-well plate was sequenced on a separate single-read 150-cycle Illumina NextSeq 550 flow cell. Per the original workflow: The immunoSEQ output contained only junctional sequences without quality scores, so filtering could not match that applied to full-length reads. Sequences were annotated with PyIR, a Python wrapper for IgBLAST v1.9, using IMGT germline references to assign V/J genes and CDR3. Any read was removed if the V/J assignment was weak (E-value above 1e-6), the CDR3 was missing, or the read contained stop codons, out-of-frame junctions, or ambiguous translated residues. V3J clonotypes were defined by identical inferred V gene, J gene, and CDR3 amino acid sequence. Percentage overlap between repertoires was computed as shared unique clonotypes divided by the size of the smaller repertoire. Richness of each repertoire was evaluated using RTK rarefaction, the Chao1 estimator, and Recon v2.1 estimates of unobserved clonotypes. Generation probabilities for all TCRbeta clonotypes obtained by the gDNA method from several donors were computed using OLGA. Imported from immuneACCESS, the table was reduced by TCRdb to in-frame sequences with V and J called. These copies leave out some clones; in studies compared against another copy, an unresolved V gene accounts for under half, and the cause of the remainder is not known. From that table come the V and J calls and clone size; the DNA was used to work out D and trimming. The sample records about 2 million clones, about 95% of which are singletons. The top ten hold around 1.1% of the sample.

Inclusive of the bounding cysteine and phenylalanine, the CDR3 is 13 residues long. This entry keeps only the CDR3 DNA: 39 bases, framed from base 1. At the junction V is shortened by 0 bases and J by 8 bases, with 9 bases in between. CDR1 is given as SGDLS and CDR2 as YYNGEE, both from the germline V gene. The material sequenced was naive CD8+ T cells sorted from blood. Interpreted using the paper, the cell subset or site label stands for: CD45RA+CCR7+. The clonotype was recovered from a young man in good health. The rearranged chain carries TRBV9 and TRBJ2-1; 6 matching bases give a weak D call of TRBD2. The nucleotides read TGTGCCAGCAGCGTAGGGACTACGGATGAGCAGTTCTTC. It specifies CASSVGTTDEQFF.